Listed below are T cell receptor beta chains from one sample, sequenced in a study of vaccination effects on CD4 cells after COVID-19. Which antigens these TCRs recognize remains unknown. Generated by immunoSEQ multiplex PCR, the TCRdb table keeps only in-frame clones and is missing some. Of some 69,000 clones listed, approximately 73% are singletons. The material sequenced was CD4+ T cells from PBMCs cultured without peptide, taken after COVID-19 vaccination. These receptor sequences come from a human donor who received a COVID-19 vaccine. The CDR3 runs from the conserved cysteine through the conserved F or W. Each record gives: D gene, clone size, CDR3 length, V gene, J gene, CDR3 protein, CDR3 DNA. A D gene is named only where the DNA matches it firmly. Some rows mark clone size as missing; the rest say once, few, many or name a class of expanded clone.

>.|.|16|TRBV4-2|TRBJ2-5
CASSQELGLGGETQYF
TGTGCCAGCAGCCAAGAGCTGGGGCTTGGGGGGGAGACCCAGTACTTC
>.|.|15|TRBV18|TRBJ2-2
CASSPRQLGAAELFF
TGTGCCAGCTCTCCTCGACAACTTGGGGCCGCGGAGCTGTTTTTT
>.|once|13|TRBV12-3/TRBV12-4|TRBJ1-1
CASSFNEGPKAFF
TGTGCCAGCAGTTTCAATGAGGGGCCGAAAGCTTTCTTT
>.|.|16|TRBV5-1|TRBJ2-2
CASSTTGFANTGELFF
TGCGCCAGCAGCACCACAGGCTTCGCGAACACCGGGGAGCTGTTTTTT
>.|.|13|TRBV28|TRBJ1-2
CASTVSGYYGYTF
TGTGCCAGCACCGTCAGCGGCTACTATGGCTACACCTTC
>.|.|16|TRBV25-1|TRBJ2-5
CASSDWGPNLKETQYF
TGTGCCAGCAGTGATTGGGGCCCGAACCTAAAAGAGACCCAGTACTTC
>.|.|12|TRBV18|TRBJ1-5
CASSSGNQPQHF
TGTGCCAGCTCAAGTGGCAATCAGCCCCAGCATTTT
>TRBD1|.|15|TRBV3-1/TRBV3-2|TRBJ1-6
CASRSRDRGDSPLHF
TGTGCCAGCAGGAGCCGGGACAGAGGCGATTCACCCCTCCACTTT
>.|.|19|TRBV4-2|TRBJ2-6
CASSPRGGAEHSGANVLTF
TGTGCCAGCAGCCCAAGGGGGGGCGCAGAGCATTCCGGGGCCAACGTCCTGACTTTC
>.|.|15|TRBV9|TRBJ2-3
CASSPVPGTTDTQYF
TGTGCCAGCAGCCCTGTGCCGGGAACCACAGATACGCAGTATTTT
>.|.|16|TRBV7-3|TRBJ2-2
CASSLYPGANTGELFF
TGTGCCAGCAGCTTGTATCCGGGGGCTAACACCGGGGAGCTGTTTTTT
>.|.|13|TRBV5-1|TRBJ2-5
CASSLRQGETQYF
TGCGCCAGCAGCCTACGTCAGGGGGAGACCCAGTACTTC
>TRBD1|.|14|TRBV4-1|TRBJ1-2
CASSQVRTGFGYTF
TGCGCCAGCAGCCAAGTAAGGACAGGGTTTGGCTACACCTTC
>.|.|15|TRBV9|TRBJ1-4
CASSPDWAAGEKLFF
TGTGCCAGCAGCCCAGACTGGGCAGCGGGGGAAAAACTGTTTTTT
>TRBD1|.|17|TRBV7-3|TRBJ2-3
CASSNTRQGPSTDTQYF
TGTGCCAGCAGCAACACTCGACAGGGACCTAGCACAGATACGCAGTATTTT
>.|.|12|TRBV28|TRBJ2-1
CASSLSRNEQFF
TGTGCCAGCAGTTTAAGTAGGAATGAGCAGTTCTTC
>.|.|15|TRBV15|TRBJ1-2
CATSRSPPGAYGYTF
TGTGCCACCAGCAGGTCGCCTCCGGGAGCCTATGGCTACACCTTC
>.|.|17|TRBV7-9|TRBJ1-1
CASSPRVGAAPNTEAFF
TGTGCCAGCAGCCCACGCGTGGGGGCAGCTCCGAACACTGAAGCTTTCTTT
>TRBD1|.|14|TRBV5-1|TRBJ1-2
CASSPTGVLYGYTF
TGCGCCAGCAGTCCGACAGGGGTTCTCTATGGCTACACCTTC
>.|.|13|TRBV5-1|TRBJ2-3
CASSPQGSDTQYF
TGCGCCAGCAGCCCCCAGGGGTCGGATACGCAGTATTTT
>TRBD1|.|15|TRBV9|TRBJ2-2
CASSPGTGGSGELFF
TGTGCCAGCAGCCCCGGGACAGGGGGATCCGGGGAGCTGTTTTTT
>TRBD2|few|15|TRBV19|TRBJ2-3
CASRNPGGQRDTQYF
TGTGCCAGTAGGAATCCGGGGGGGCAGAGAGATACGCAGTATTTT
>.|.|13|TRBV6-4|TRBJ1-2
CASSPTGNYGYTF
TGTGCCAGCAGCCCCACAGGGAACTATGGCTACACCTTC
>.|.|14|TRBV5-8|TRBJ1-1
CASNMGRGRTEAFF
TGTGCCAGCAACATGGGCCGCGGGAGAACTGAAGCTTTCTTT
>.|.|15|TRBV30|TRBJ2-6
CAWSADRTTPNVLTF
TGTGCCTGGAGTGCCGACAGGACTACCCCCAACGTCCTGACTTTC
>TRBD2|.|15|TRBV15|TRBJ2-5
CATRGRGSIQETQYF
TGTGCCACCAGAGGGCGGGGGTCCATCCAAGAGACCCAGTACTTC
>TRBD1|.|16|TRBV7-9|TRBJ2-1
CASSLGVGRRGNEQFF
TGTGCCAGCAGCTTAGGGGTCGGCCGCAGGGGGAATGAGCAGTTCTTC
>.|few|15|TRBV10-1|TRBJ2-2
CASTPTLDYTGELFF
TGCGCCAGCACTCCGACTCTAGATTACACCGGGGAGCTGTTTTTT
>.|.|14|TRBV5-1|TRBJ1-5
CASRRGPDNQPQHF
TGCGCCAGCAGACGGGGTCCCGACAATCAGCCCCAGCATTTT
>.|.|14|TRBV7-9|TRBJ1-5
CASSPRTTDQPQHF
TGTGCCAGCAGCCCGAGGACAACCGATCAGCCCCAGCATTTT
>.|.|12|TRBV5-1|TRBJ1-2
CASSSGTPGYTF
TGCGCCAGCAGTTCTGGGACACCCGGCTACACCTTC